Below, 24 T cell receptor beta chains from the same sample are listed, as sequenced in a study of T cells in Graves' hyperthyroidism and ophthalmopathy. The investigators amplified TCR beta CDR3 regions from RNA transcripts. Primed by the HTBI set, a first-round RT-PCR was run on the TCR CDR3. MiXCR, applied by TCRdb to the multiplex PCR reads, yields one record per CDR3 protein. The sample yields about 680,000 distinct CDR3 sequences, approximately 40% seen once. Sequenced material: blood. The receptors here all came from a woman aged 40 to 50 with Graves' hyperthyroidism.

This clonotype was observed a single time. The V call is TRBV28, the J call TRBJ2-7, with D perhaps assigned TRBD1 or TRBD2 (5 bases each). Germline V gene data show CDR1 as MDHEN and CDR2 as SYDVKM. V was pared by 6 bases and J by 4 bases, with 13 bases between. CDR3 length equals 13 residues. The CDR3 reads CASRKRGLYEQYF. Here the CDR3 DNA reads TGTGCCAGCAGAAAGAGGGGCCTATACGAGCAGTACTTC.

This clonotype has at least ten counts. V is TRBV7-9 and J is TRBJ1-2; D is uncertain. The germline CDR1 and CDR2 sequences are SEHNR and FQNEAQ (reference sequence). V gave up 3 bases and J gave up 2 bases, with 13 bases separating them. CDR3 length: 15 amino acids. CDR3 protein: CASSFSFSSNYGYTF. The CDR3 coding sequence is TGTGCCAGCAGCTTTTCGTTTTCCTCCAACTATGGCTACACCTTC.

At least ten counts were recorded for this clonotype. The chain combines TRBV6-5 with TRBJ1-2; D possibly corresponds to TRBD1 (6 bases). V was trimmed by 5 bases and J by 4 bases, leaving 11 bases between them. This CDR3 spans 13 amino acids. Germline V gives CDR1 MNHEY, CDR2 SVGAGI. Written as DNA, the CDR3 is TGTGCCAGCAGTCTCCGACAGGCCTATGGCTACACCTTC. Its translation: CASSLRQAYGYTF.

This clonotype turned up a few times. This rearrangement joins TRBV6-5 to TRBJ1-5; D remains unclear. CDR1 and CDR2 (germline): MNHEY, SVGAGI. CDR3 length equals 15 residues. V shed 2 bases and J shed 6 bases, with 14 bases lying between them. The CDR3: CASSYEWEVGQPQHF. Here the CDR3 DNA reads TGTGCCAGCAGTTACGAATGGGAGGTGGGTCAGCCCCAGCATTTT.

The chain couples TRBV5-6 to TRBJ2-2, with 10 positions matching TRBD2. The CDR3 runs to 17 residues. Germline V gene data show CDR1 as SGHDT and CDR2 as YYEEEE. The junction had 9 bases not matched to a gene; V was cut back by 4 bases and J by 3 bases. The CDR3 loop reads CASSLRTSGDYTGELFF. CDR3 sequence (DNA): TGTGCCAGCAGCCTGAGGACTAGCGGAGATTACACCGGGGAGCTGTTTTTT.

This clonotype was seen at least ten times. The V and J genes are TRBV12-3 or TRBV12-4 and TRBJ2-7; D possibly corresponds to TRBD1 (6 bases). The length of the CDR3 is 12 residues. V lost 10 bases, J lost 4 bases, and 14 bases lay in between. In DNA form, the CDR3 reads TGTGCCACCGGGGACACATCATACGAGCAGTACTTC. Translating gives CATGDTSYEQYF.

In regard to this clonotype: This may be a read error, as it is one base from a much larger clone. This chain uses TRBV5-4 with TRBJ1-2, with 11 bases that match TRBD1. Germline assignment: CDR1 SGHNT and CDR2 YYREEE (reference sequence). This CDR3 is built from 15 residues. V gave up 3 bases and J gave up 3 bases; unmatched junction bases: 4. The CDR3 sequence is CASSSAGQGDYGYTF. In DNA, the CDR3 is TGTGCCAGCAGCTCTGCGGGACAGGGGGACTATGGCTACACCTTC.

This clonotype showed up many times. The chain combines TRBV29-1 with TRBJ2-7; 9 bases line up with TRBD1. CDR1 is SQVTM, CDR2 ANQGSEA, per germline. The CDR3 sequence is 12 residues long. J lost 5 bases, V lost 8 bases, and 7 bases had no gene match. CDR3 nucleotides: TGCAGCTTCTTACAGGGGGCCCACGAGCAGTACTTC. Its protein product is CSFLQGAHEQYF.

Concerning this clonotype: The junction does not match germline at one end; this may be a read error. V gene TRBV19 combines with J gene TRBJ1-2, with D perhaps TRBD1 (5 bases). This CDR3 spans 14 amino acids. Germline CDR1 and CDR2: LNHDA and SQIVND (reference sequence). CDR3: CASKPIQGNYGYTF. The CDR3 region has the DNA TGTGCCAGTAAGCCGATTCAGGGAAACTATGGGTACACCTTC.

V usage is TRBV19 and J usage is TRBJ2-3; 8 bases align to TRBD1. With 9 bases clipped from V and 1 base from J, the junction kept 15 bases outside the gene matches. Germline V gene data show CDR1 as LNHDA and CDR2 as SQIVND (reference sequence). The CDR3 contains 17 residues. In DNA, the CDR3 is TGTGCCAGCAGCCTCCTCCTTACAGGGGGAGGCACAGATACGCAGTATTTT. This translates into CASSLLLTGGGTDTQYF.

This clonotype was detected only a few times. The J gene is TRBJ1-2, the V gene TRBV29-1; TRBD1 is a possible D gene (5 bases). V was shortened by 8 bases and J by 7 bases, with 17 bases between the two germline ends. The CDR3 loop spans 12 amino acids. From germline, CDR1 is SQVTM and CDR2 ANQGSEA. DNA for the CDR3: TGCAGCTTAGTGCAAGGGGCGACTGGCTACACCTTC. This sequence encodes CSLVQGATGYTF.

This clonotype appeared a single time. V is TRBV9 and J is TRBJ2-7, with D possibly called TRBD1 or TRBD2 (5 bases each). CDR1 and CDR2 (germline): SGDLS, YYNGEE. The V end was cut by 4 bases, the J end by 3 bases, with 17 bases between. The CDR3 is 15 amino acids. The CDR3 spells CASSLGTGIVYEQYF. The CDR3 region has the DNA TGTGCCAGCAGCCTGGGGACGGGAATTGTCTACGAGCAGTACTTC. Supplemented by reference TRBV9 and TRBJ2-7, the full variable domain reads DSGVTQTPKHLITATGQRVTLRCSPRSGDLSVYWYQQSLDQGLQFLIQYYNGEERAKGNILERFSAQQFPDLHSELNLSSLELGDSALYFCASSLGTGIVYEQYFGPGTRLTVT.

The table lists this clonotype with a count of one. A read error may be the cause here, since a much bigger clone is one base away. The chain recombines TRBV6-5 with TRBJ2-7, with TRBD1 matching 10 bases. The V gene's germline CDR1 is MNHEY and CDR2 SVGAGI. This CDR3 has 14 amino acids. The trim removed 7 bases at V and 5 bases at J, leaving 8 bases unmatched. The CDR3 loop is CASNRPTGGNEQYF. CDR3 coding DNA: TGTGCCAGCAACCGACCGACAGGGGGCAACGAGCAGTACTTC.

At least ten counts were recorded for this clonotype. The chain recombines TRBV2 with TRBJ2-7; TRBD1 matches 10 bases. The CDR3 consists of 16 residues. From germline, CDR1 is SNHLY and CDR2 FYNNEI. Losses at the gene ends were 6 bases for V and 6 bases for J; bases not matched to a gene: 14. The CDR3 bases are TGTGCCAGCAGCGACCAAGTGGACAGGGGGATGGGCGAGCAGTACTTC. It encodes CASSDQVDRGMGEQYF.

The chain couples TRBV7-8 to TRBJ2-5, with 10 bases lining up with TRBD1. With V trimmed by 3 bases and J by 11 bases, 3 bases remained unmatched. Germline V gene sequence: CDR1 SGHVS, CDR2 FQNEAQ. The CDR3 runs to 12 residues. CDR3 sequence (DNA): TGTGCCAGCAGCTTCCGGACAGGGGGACAGTACTTC. Amino acid sequence: CASSFRTGGQYF. Together with reference TRBV7-8 and TRBJ2-5, the CDR3 gives the full variable domain: GAGVSQSPRYKVAKRGQDVALRCDPISGHVSLFWYQQALGQGPEFLTYFQNEAQLDKSGLPSDRFFAERPEGSVSTLKIQRTQQEDSAVYLCASSFRTGGQYFGPGTRLLVL.

V and J are TRBV9 and TRBJ2-5; D not resolved. The germline V and J ends were trimmed by 4 bases and 0 bases, with 13 bases remaining between them. The CDR3 is 15 residues long. Germline assignment: CDR1 SGDLS and CDR2 YYNGEE. CDR3 region: CASSPRAGHQETQYF. The CDR3 bases are TGTGCCAGCAGCCCCCGGGCAGGCCACCAAGAGACCCAGTACTTC.

The chain has TRBV9 and TRBJ1-4, with 8 bases fitting TRBD1. CDR1 is SGDLS and CDR2 is YYNGEE in the germline V gene. CDR3 length: 14 residues. With V trimmed by 1 base and J by 8 bases, 4 bases remained unmatched. CDR3 sequence reads: CASSVRTGIEKLFF. The CDR3 DNA follows: TGTGCCAGCAGCGTAAGGACAGGGATAGAAAAACTGTTTTTT.

The chain has TRBV7-9 and TRBJ2-7, with D maybe TRBD1 (6 bases). With 7 bases removed from V and 2 bases from J, the gap between germline ends came to 12 bases. The CDR3 is made up of 13 amino acids. The V gene's germline CDR1 is SEHNR and CDR2 FQNEAQ (reference sequence). CDR3 loop: CASTTGWTYEQYF. CDR3 coding DNA: TGTGCCAGCACTACAGGGTGGACCTACGAGCAGTACTTC.

This clonotype was counted many times. In DNA form, the CDR3 reads TGTGCCAGCAGCTTAGGTTGGAGGGGACCAGGGAATTCACCCCTCCACTTT. Translation gives CASSLGWRGPGNSPLHF. This chain joins TRBV7-2 and TRBJ1-6; a possible D gene is TRBD1 (5 bases). Germline CDR1 and CDR2: SGHTA and FQGNSA. Trimming removed 1 base at V and 7 bases at J, with 17 bases between. This CDR3 spans 17 amino acids.

This clonotype was seen more than once but under ten times. V usage is TRBV20-1 and J usage is TRBJ2-5, with 9 bases lining up with TRBD2. The J segment lost 2 bases and the V segment lost 2 bases, leaving 12 bases of the junction unmatched. Germline CDR1 and CDR2: DFQATT and SNEGSKA (reference sequence). The CDR3 covers 17 residues. In nucleotides, the CDR3 is TGCAGTGCTAGAACTCCCTATAGCGGGAGTTGGCAAGAGACCCAGTACTTC. It encodes CSARTPYSGSWQETQYF.

This clonotype has a count of ten or more. The chain combines TRBV12-3 or TRBV12-4 with TRBJ1-6; D ambiguous. V lost 2 bases and J 5 bases, leaving 7 bases between the germline ends. This CDR3 is 14 amino acids long. In DNA form, the CDR3 reads TGTGCCAGCAGTTTACCACAGAATAATTCACCCCTCCACTTT. It codes for CASSLPQNNSPLHF.

The chain carries TRBV19 and TRBJ1-2; a weak D match, TRBD1 (5 bases). Looked up from germline, CDR1 is LNHDA and CDR2 is SQIVND (reference sequence). This CDR3 spans 13 amino acids. Trimming shortened V by 3 bases and J by 4 bases, and 9 bases separated the two germline ends. The CDR3 loop reads CASSMGVLYGYTF. The CDR3 DNA follows: TGTGCCAGTAGTATGGGGGTCCTCTATGGCTACACCTTC.

The chain employs TRBV10-3 and TRBJ2-7, with a weak D call TRBD2 (5 bases). The CDR3 sequence is 11 residues long. The V end lost 6 bases, the J end lost 7 bases, and 10 bases lay between the germline ends. The germline V gene has CDR1 ENHRY and CDR2 SYGVKD. CDR3 in amino acids: CAISPPGEQYF. CDR3 in DNA: TGTGCCATCAGCCCGCCGGGGGAGCAGTACTTC.

This chain connects TRBV7-8 to TRBJ2-1, with 7 nucleotides matching TRBD1. The CDR3 has 15 residues. The J segment lost 6 bases and the V segment lost 1 base, leaving 6 bases of the junction unmatched. Per the germline V gene, CDR1 is SGHVS and CDR2 is FQNEAQ. CDR3 nucleotides: TGTGCCAGCAGCTTAGGGCAGGGGGTTAGCAATGAGCAGTTCTTC. Its translation is CASSLGQGVSNEQFF.